The 3 T cell receptor beta chains given below trace back to one sample, sequenced in a study of PD-1 and CTLA-4 blockade in melanoma. Sequenced by immunoSEQ multiplex PCR; TCRdb stores in-frame clones only, minus some. This sample has 25,000 to 30,000 clones, with about 89% found just once. This specimen was CD8+ T cells from peripheral blood, taken before anti-PD-1 treatment. These receptor sequences come from a human donor with melanoma.

The V gene is TRBV2, the J gene TRBJ2-7; 8 nucleotides match TRBD2. CDR3 size: 14 residues. Losses at the gene ends were 4 bases for V and 1 base for J; bases not matched to a gene: 3. The V gene's germline CDR1 is SNHLY and CDR2 FYNNEI. The CDR3 sequence: CASSGERESYEQYF. CDR3 sequence (DNA): TGTGCCAGCAGTGGGGAGCGGGAGTCCTACGAGCAGTACTTC.

This clone came up a few times. CDR3 protein: CASSYSGVLDSPLHF. CDR3 DNA: TGTGCCAGCAGTTACTCGGGGGTGTTGGATTCACCCCTCCACTTT. The rearrangement uses TRBV6-5 and TRBJ1-6, with D possibly matching TRBD1 (5 bases). Germline V gives CDR1 MNHEY, CDR2 SVGAGI. The V and J ends lost 0 bases and 8 bases respectively, with 11 bases between them. The CDR3 contains 15 residues.

This chain uses TRBV10-2 with TRBJ2-5; 12 nucleotides line up with TRBD2. V lost 7 bases, J lost 1 base, and 4 bases stayed unmatched. Germline V gene data show CDR1 as WSHSY and CDR2 as SAAADI. The CDR3 covers 15 residues. The CDR3, as DNA: TGCGCCAGCACTAGGACTAGCGGGATCCAAGAGACCCAGTACTTC. It yields the protein CASTRTSGIQETQYF.